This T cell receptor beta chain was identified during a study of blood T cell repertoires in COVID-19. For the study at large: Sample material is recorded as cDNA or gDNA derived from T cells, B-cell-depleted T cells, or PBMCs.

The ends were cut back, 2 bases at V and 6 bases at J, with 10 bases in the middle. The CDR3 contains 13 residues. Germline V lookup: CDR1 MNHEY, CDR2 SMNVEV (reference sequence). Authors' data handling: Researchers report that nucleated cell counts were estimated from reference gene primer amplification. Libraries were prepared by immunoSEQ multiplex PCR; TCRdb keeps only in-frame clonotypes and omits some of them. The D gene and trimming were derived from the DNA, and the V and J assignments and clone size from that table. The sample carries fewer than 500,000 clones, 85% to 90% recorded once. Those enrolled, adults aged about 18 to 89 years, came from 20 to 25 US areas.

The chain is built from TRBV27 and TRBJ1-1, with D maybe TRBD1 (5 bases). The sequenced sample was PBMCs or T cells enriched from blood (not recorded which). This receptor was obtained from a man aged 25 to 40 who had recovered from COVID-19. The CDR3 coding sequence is TGTGCCAGCAGTTTAATAGGGACTGCTGAAGCTTTCTTT. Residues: CASSLIGTAEAFF.